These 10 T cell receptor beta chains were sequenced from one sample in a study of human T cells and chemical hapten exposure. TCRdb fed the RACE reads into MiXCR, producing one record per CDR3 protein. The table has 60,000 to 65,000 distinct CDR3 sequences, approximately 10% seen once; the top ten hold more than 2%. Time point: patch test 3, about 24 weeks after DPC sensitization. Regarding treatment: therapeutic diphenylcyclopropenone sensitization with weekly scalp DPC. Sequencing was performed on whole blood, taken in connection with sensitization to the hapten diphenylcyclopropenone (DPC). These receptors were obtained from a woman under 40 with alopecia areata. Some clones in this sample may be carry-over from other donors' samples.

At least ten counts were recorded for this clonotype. The CDR3 sequence is CASSPDRVRDSPLHF. The CDR3 DNA reads TGTGCCAGCAGCCCCGACAGGGTTAGAGATTCACCCCTCCACTTT. The gene calls are TRBV6-5 and TRBJ1-6; the match to TRBD1 covers 7 bases. CDR1 and CDR2 from the germline V gene are MNHEY and SVGAGI. CDR3 length: 15 amino acids. The J segment lost 8 bases and the V segment lost 6 bases, leaving 10 bases of the junction unmatched.

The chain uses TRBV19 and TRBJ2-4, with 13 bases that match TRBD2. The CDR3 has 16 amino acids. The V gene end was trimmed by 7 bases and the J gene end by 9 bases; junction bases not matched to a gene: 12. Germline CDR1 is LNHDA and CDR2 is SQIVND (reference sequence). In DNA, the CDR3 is TGTGCCAGTACCCGACGGACTAGCGGGGGCCGGGGCATTCAGTACTTC. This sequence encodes CASTRRTSGGRGIQYF.

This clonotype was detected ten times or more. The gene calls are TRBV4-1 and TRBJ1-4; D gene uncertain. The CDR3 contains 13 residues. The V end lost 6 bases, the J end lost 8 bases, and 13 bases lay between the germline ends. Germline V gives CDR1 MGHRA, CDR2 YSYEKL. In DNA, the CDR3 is TGCGCCAGCAGGAGACCAGGAGGGGAAAAACTGTTTTTT. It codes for CASRRPGGEKLFF.

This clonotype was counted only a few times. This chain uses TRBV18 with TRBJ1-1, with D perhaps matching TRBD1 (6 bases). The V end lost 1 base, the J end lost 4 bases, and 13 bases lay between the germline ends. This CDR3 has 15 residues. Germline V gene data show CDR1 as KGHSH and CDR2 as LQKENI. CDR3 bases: TGTGCCAGCTCACCACGAGAAGGGGGGGGCACTGAAGCTTTCTTT. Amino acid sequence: CASSPREGGGTEAFF.

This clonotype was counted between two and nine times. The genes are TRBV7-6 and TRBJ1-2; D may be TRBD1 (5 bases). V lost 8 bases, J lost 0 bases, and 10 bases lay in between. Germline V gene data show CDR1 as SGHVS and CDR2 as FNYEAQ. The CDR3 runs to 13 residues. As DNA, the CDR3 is TGTGCCAGCGGGGACTTGACTAACTATGGCTACACCTTC. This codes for CASGDLTNYGYTF.

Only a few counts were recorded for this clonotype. CDR3 bases: TGCGCCAGCAGCCAAGACAGCTCCTACGAGCAGTACTTC. Encoded protein: CASSQDSSYEQYF. This chain uses TRBV4-3 with TRBJ2-7; no firm D call. The germline V and J ends were trimmed by 0 bases and 0 bases, with 3 bases remaining between them. The CDR3 has 13 amino acids. Germline V gives CDR1 LGHNA, CDR2 YSLEER.

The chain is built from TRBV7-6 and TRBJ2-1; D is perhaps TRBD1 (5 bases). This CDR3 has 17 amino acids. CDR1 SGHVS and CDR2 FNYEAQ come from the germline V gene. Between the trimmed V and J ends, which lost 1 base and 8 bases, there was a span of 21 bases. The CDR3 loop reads CASSLEAPVYQGDEQFF. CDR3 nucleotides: TGTGCCAGCAGCTTAGAGGCGCCAGTCTACCAGGGCGATGAGCAGTTCTTC.

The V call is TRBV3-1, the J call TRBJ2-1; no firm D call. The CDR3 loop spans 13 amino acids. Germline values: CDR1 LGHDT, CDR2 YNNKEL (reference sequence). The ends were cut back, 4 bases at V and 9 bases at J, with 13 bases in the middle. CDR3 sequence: CASSLDTLSEQFF. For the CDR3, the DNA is TGTGCCAGCAGCCTAGATACCTTGAGTGAGCAGTTCTTC.

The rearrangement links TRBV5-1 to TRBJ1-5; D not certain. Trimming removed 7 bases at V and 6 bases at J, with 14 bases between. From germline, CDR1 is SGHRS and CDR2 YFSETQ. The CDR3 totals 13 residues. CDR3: CASREGLGQPQHF. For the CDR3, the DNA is TGCGCCAGCCGCGAAGGGCTCGGTCAGCCCCAGCATTTT.

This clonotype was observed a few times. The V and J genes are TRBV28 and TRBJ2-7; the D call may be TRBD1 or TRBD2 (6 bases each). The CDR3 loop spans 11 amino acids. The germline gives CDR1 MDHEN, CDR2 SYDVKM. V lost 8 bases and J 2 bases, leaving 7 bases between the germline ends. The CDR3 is CASGGPYEQYF. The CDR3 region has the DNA TGTGCCAGCGGGGGGCCCTACGAGCAGTACTTC.